What follows describes a single TCR beta chain. Germline CDR1 MGHRA, CDR2 YSYEKL. This CDR3 contains 15 residues. The ends lost 0 bases at V and 3 bases at J; junction bases unmatched: 3. These data are taken from a study of OX40 agonist ivuxolimab in advanced cancers. Cycle 7 day 1, cycle 4 day 1, and baseline were the timepoints at which blood was sampled. The method was immunoSEQ multiplex PCR; TCRdb's version includes in-frame clones alone and lacks a portion of them. The sample includes about 48,000 clones, less than 85% of them seen just once. The sequence derives from an adult with an advanced solid tumor such as melanoma, head and neck, liver or kidney cancer. The sample in question was CD4+ or CD8+ T cells sorted from blood, obtained in a trial of the OX40 agonist ivuxolimab. The chain joins TRBV4-1 to TRBJ2-3; 7 positions agree with TRBD2. The CDR3 region has the DNA TGCGCCAGCAGCCAAGACTCCGGGGGGACAGATACGCAGTATTTT. Its translation: CASSQDSGGTDTQYF.